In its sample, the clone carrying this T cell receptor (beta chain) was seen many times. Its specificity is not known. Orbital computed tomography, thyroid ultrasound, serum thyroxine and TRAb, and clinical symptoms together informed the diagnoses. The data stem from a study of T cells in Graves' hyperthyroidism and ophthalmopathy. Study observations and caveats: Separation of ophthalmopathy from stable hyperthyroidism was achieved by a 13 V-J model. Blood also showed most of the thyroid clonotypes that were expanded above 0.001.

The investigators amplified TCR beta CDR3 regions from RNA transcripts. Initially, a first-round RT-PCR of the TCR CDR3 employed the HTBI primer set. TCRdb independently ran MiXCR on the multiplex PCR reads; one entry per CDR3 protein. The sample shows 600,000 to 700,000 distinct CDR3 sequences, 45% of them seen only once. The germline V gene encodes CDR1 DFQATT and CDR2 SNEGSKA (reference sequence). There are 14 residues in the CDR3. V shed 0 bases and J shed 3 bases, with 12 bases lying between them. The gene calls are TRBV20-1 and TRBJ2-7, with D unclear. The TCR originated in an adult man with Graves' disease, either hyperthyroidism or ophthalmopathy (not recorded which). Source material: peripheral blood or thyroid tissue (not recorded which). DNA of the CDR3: TGCAGTGCTAGAGAACGCCGTAGGAGCTACGAGCAGTACTTC. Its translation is CSARERRRSYEQYF.